Below, 5 T cell receptor beta chains from the same sample are listed, as sequenced in a study of regulatory T cells in long-lasting Graves disease (dated by TCRdb to the early 2020s). According to the study, the label for this sample's time point signals: newly diagnosed GD, antithyroid drugs for less than 3 months. RNA was extracted from PBMCs in TRIzol for both TCR sequencing and RNA sequencing. Receptor libraries were prepared by multiplex PCR. Sequenced on an Illumina HiSeq 4000. TCR beta libraries were built with iRepertoire HTBI primers and Arm-PCR amplification of CDR3 regions. The public sequencing data were trimmed at Q25 with fastp and processed into clonotypes with MiXCR by TCRdb, which kept only in-frame beta chains. Records with the same CDR3 protein are collapsed into one entry carrying the most frequent genes and DNA. Present in this sample are around 420,000 distinct CDR3 sequences, over 14% of which were seen just once. Over 7.5% of the sample belongs to the ten largest clones.

These data were likewise used in another study, on T cells in Graves' hyperthyroidism and ophthalmopathy.

Here the sequenced sample was peripheral blood mononuclear cells (PBMCs), taken at new diagnosis, from a patient treated with antithyroid drugs. The receptors come from a middle-aged woman with Graves disease. Donor details come from another sample of the same person, matched by shared clones.

As for this clonotype: A single base separates this from a much larger clone, so it may be a read error. The chain links TRBV7-2 to TRBJ1-2; D possibly corresponds to TRBD1 (6 bases). The CDR3 runs 14 residues. Germline V gene lookup returns CDR1 SGHTA and CDR2 FQGNSA. As DNA, the CDR3 is TGTGCCAGCAGCCAAGGACAAGTAATCAGGGGCTACGCCTTC. This codes for CASSQGQVIRGYAF.

In its sample, this clonotype was seen many times. CDR3: CAWSVQGNQPQHF. CDR3 sequence (DNA): TGTGCCTGGAGTGTACAGGGGAATCAGCCCCAGCATTTT. The chain recombines TRBV30 with TRBJ1-5, with 7 positions matching TRBD1. Germline loops: CDR1 GTSNPN, CDR2 SVGIG (reference sequence). After removal of 0 bases from V and 4 bases from J, the junction contained 0 bases not matched to a gene. This CDR3 comprises 13 residues.

This clonotype was recorded at least ten times. The V and J genes are TRBV2 and TRBJ2-1; 14 bases match TRBD2. The CDR3 covers 14 residues. The junction had 2 bases not matched to a gene; V was cut back by 5 bases and J by 8 bases. CDR1 SNHLY and CDR2 FYNNEI come from the germline V gene. The CDR3 sequence is CASSPGLAGDEQFF. CDR3 nucleotides: TGTGCCAGCAGTCCGGGACTAGCGGGGGATGAGCAGTTCTTC.

This clonotype was seen ten or more times. This chain connects TRBV2 to TRBJ1-1; unclear D gene. The CDR3 has 12 amino acids. Germline CDR1 and CDR2: SNHLY and FYNNEI. Trimming cost V 9 bases and J 10 bases, with 18 bases left between them. The CDR3 DNA reads TGTGCCAGGTACACTGAAGGCCTGGGAGCTTTCTTT. It specifies CARYTEGLGAFF.

This clonotype was recorded at least ten times. The chain couples TRBV7-2 to TRBJ2-3, with D tentatively TRBD2 (5 bases). Between the trimmed V and J ends, which lost 7 bases and 2 bases, there was a span of 16 bases. This CDR3 has 15 amino acids. Per germline, CDR1 SGHTA and CDR2 FQGNSA. The CDR3 loop reads CASTTLGINTDTQYF. CDR3 DNA sequence: TGTGCCAGCACCACACTAGGGATAAACACAGATACGCAGTATTTT.